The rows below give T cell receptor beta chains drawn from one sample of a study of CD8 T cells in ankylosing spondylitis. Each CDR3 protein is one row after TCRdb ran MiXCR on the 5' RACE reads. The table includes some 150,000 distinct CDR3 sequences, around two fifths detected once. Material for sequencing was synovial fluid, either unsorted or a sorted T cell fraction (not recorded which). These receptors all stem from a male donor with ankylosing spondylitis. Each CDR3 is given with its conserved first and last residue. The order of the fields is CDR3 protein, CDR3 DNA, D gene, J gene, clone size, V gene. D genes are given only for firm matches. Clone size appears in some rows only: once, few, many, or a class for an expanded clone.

CDR3aa: CASSLAQGAIGNTIYF
CDR3nt: TGCGCCAGCAGCTTGGCCCAGGGGGCAATTGGAAACACCATATATTTT
d_gene: TRBD1
j_gene: TRBJ1-3
abundance: NA
v_gene: TRBV5-1

CDR3aa: CSARLIGLGPGELFF
CDR3nt: TGCAGTGCTAGGTTGATCGGGCTGGGACCCGGGGAGCTGTTTTTT
d_gene: NA
j_gene: TRBJ2-2
abundance: NA
v_gene: TRBV20-1

CDR3aa: CAGARTLNYGYTF
CDR3nt: TGTGCCGGGGCCAGAACCCTTAACTATGGCTACACCTTC
d_gene: NA
j_gene: TRBJ1-2
abundance: NA
v_gene: TRBV12-3/TRBV12-4

CDR3aa: CASRNLAGGNTGELFF
CDR3nt: TGTGCCAGCAGGAACCTAGCGGGAGGGAACACCGGGGAGCTGTTTTTT
d_gene: TRBD2
j_gene: TRBJ2-2
abundance: NA
v_gene: TRBV12-3/TRBV12-4

CDR3aa: CASSGAGGPNNEQFF
CDR3nt: TGTGCCAGCAGCGGCGCGGGAGGGCCTAACAATGAGCAGTTCTTC
d_gene: TRBD2
j_gene: TRBJ2-1
abundance: NA
v_gene: TRBV9

CDR3aa: CSARDGLAGDYNEQFF
CDR3nt: TGCAGTGCTAGAGACGGACTAGCGGGAGACTACAATGAGCAGTTCTTC
d_gene: TRBD2
j_gene: TRBJ2-1
abundance: many
v_gene: TRBV20-1

CDR3aa: CASSLQPNYGYTF
CDR3nt: TGCGCCAGCAGCTTACAGCCCAACTATGGCTACACCTTC
d_gene: NA
j_gene: TRBJ1-2
abundance: few
v_gene: TRBV5-1

CDR3aa: CASSQGPIGNTIYF
CDR3nt: TGCGCCAGCAGCCAAGGCCCAATTGGAAACACCATATATTTT
d_gene: NA
j_gene: TRBJ1-3
abundance: NA
v_gene: TRBV4-1

CDR3aa: CSALGRATEAFF
CDR3nt: TGCAGCGCCTTGGGCAGGGCTACTGAAGCTTTCTTT
d_gene: NA
j_gene: TRBJ1-1
abundance: few
v_gene: TRBV29-1

CDR3aa: CASSVSSAGDTEAFF
CDR3nt: TGTGCCAGCAGTGTTTCTTCGGCAGGAGACACTGAAGCTTTCTTT
d_gene: NA
j_gene: TRBJ1-1
abundance: NA
v_gene: TRBV2

CDR3aa: CSARVGGEGSEQYF
CDR3nt: TGCAGTGCTAGAGTGGGCGGGGAGGGGTCCGAGCAGTACTTC
d_gene: TRBD2
j_gene: TRBJ2-7
abundance: NA
v_gene: TRBV20-1

CDR3aa: CASSLAGQGTDTQYF
CDR3nt: TGTGCCAGCAGCTTAGCGGGACAGGGTACAGATACGCAGTATTTT
d_gene: TRBD1
j_gene: TRBJ2-3
abundance: NA
v_gene: TRBV7-6

CDR3aa: CASSPGTGQYTGELFF
CDR3nt: TGTGCCAGCAGCCCTGGGACAGGGCAATACACCGGGGAGCTGTTTTTT
d_gene: TRBD1
j_gene: TRBJ2-2
abundance: NA
v_gene: TRBV7-9

CDR3aa: CASSYKEEETQYF
CDR3nt: TGTGCCAGCAGTTACAAGGAGGAAGAGACCCAGTACTTC
d_gene: NA
j_gene: TRBJ2-5
abundance: few
v_gene: TRBV6-2/TRBV6-3

CDR3aa: CASSPGLELMYEQFF
CDR3nt: TGCGCCAGCAGCCCGGGACTAGAGCTCATGTATGAGCAGTTCTTC
d_gene: TRBD2
j_gene: TRBJ2-1
abundance: few
v_gene: TRBV4-1

CDR3aa: CASSEREPFGDEQFF
CDR3nt: TGTGCCAGCAGCGAGCGGGAGCCCTTTGGGGATGAGCAGTTCTTC
d_gene: TRBD2
j_gene: TRBJ2-1
abundance: NA
v_gene: TRBV12-3/TRBV12-4

CDR3aa: CASSNPGPVRYTGELFF
CDR3nt: TGTGCCAGCAGCAACCCCGGGCCCGTTCGATACACCGGGGAGCTGTTTTTT
d_gene: NA
j_gene: TRBJ2-2
abundance: NA
v_gene: TRBV11-2

CDR3aa: CASSLNGGDTEAFF
CDR3nt: TGTGCCAGCAGCTTAAACGGGGGCGACACTGAAGCTTTCTTT
d_gene: NA
j_gene: TRBJ1-1
abundance: NA
v_gene: TRBV7-3

CDR3aa: CASSGTGGTYEQYF
CDR3nt: TGTGCCAGCAGCGGGACAGGGGGAACCTACGAGCAGTACTTC
d_gene: TRBD1
j_gene: TRBJ2-7
abundance: few
v_gene: TRBV7-9

CDR3aa: CASSYNLSSDSNQPQHF
CDR3nt: TGTGCCAGCAGTTACAATCTCAGCAGCGATAGCAATCAGCCCCAGCATTTT
d_gene: NA
j_gene: TRBJ1-5
abundance: NA
v_gene: TRBV6-5

CDR3aa: CSFQGGKGELFF
CDR3nt: TGCAGCTTCCAAGGGGGTAAAGGGGAGCTGTTTTTT
d_gene: NA
j_gene: TRBJ2-2
abundance: NA
v_gene: TRBV29-1

CDR3aa: CASSSPGENIQYF
CDR3nt: TGTGCCAGCAGCTCCCCAGGGGAAAACATTCAGTACTTC
d_gene: NA
j_gene: TRBJ2-4
abundance: medium-sized
v_gene: TRBV11-2

CDR3aa: CASSPADTDTQYF
CDR3nt: TGTGCCAGCAGTCCGGCCGACACAGATACGCAGTATTTT
d_gene: NA
j_gene: TRBJ2-3
abundance: NA
v_gene: TRBV12-3/TRBV12-4

CDR3aa: CSADRGAEAFF
CDR3nt: TGCAGTGCCGACCGAGGGGCTGAAGCTTTCTTT
d_gene: NA
j_gene: TRBJ1-1
abundance: many
v_gene: TRBV20-1

CDR3aa: CASSPKPLHF
CDR3nt: TGTGCCAGCAGCCCAAAACCCCTCCACTTT
d_gene: NA
j_gene: TRBJ1-6
abundance: NA
v_gene: TRBV7-9

CDR3aa: CASSLTLVATNEKLFF
CDR3nt: TGTGCCAGCAGCTTAACATTAGTTGCGACTAATGAAAAACTGTTTTTT
d_gene: NA
j_gene: TRBJ1-4
abundance: NA
v_gene: TRBV7-8

CDR3aa: CASRGGYQETQYF
CDR3nt: TGTGCCAGCAGGGGAGGGTACCAAGAGACCCAGTACTTC
d_gene: TRBD2
j_gene: TRBJ2-5
abundance: NA
v_gene: TRBV28

CDR3aa: CASSLVWTSGGYSYEQYF
CDR3nt: TGTGCCAGCAGCTTAGTTTGGACTAGCGGGGGATACTCCTACGAGCAGTACTTC
d_gene: TRBD2
j_gene: TRBJ2-7
abundance: NA
v_gene: TRBV11-2

CDR3aa: CATSDLDRGLSDTQYF
CDR3nt: TGTGCCACCAGTGATCTGGACAGGGGGTTGTCAGATACGCAGTATTTT
d_gene: TRBD1
j_gene: TRBJ2-3
abundance: NA
v_gene: TRBV24-1

CDR3aa: CASSLWGDAEAFF
CDR3nt: TGTGCCAGCAGTTTATGGGGGGACGCTGAAGCTTTCTTT
d_gene: NA
j_gene: TRBJ1-1
abundance: NA
v_gene: TRBV12-3/TRBV12-4

CDR3aa: CASSQAAGFTGELFF
CDR3nt: TGTGCCAGCAGCCAAGCTGCGGGGTTCACCGGGGAGCTGTTTTTT
d_gene: NA
j_gene: TRBJ2-2
abundance: few
v_gene: TRBV4-2

CDR3aa: CASSPGQGPDTQYF
CDR3nt: TGTGCCAGCAGCCCGGGACAGGGACCAGATACGCAGTATTTT
d_gene: TRBD1
j_gene: TRBJ2-3
abundance: many
v_gene: TRBV6-4

CDR3aa: CASSLEVQASYNEQFF
CDR3nt: TGTGCCAGCAGCTTAGAGGTACAGGCCTCCTACAATGAGCAGTTCTTC
d_gene: NA
j_gene: TRBJ2-1
abundance: many
v_gene: TRBV7-9

CDR3aa: CSVVPLENTEAFF
CDR3nt: TGCAGCGTCGTCCCCCTTGAGAACACTGAAGCTTTCTTT
d_gene: NA
j_gene: TRBJ1-1
abundance: NA
v_gene: TRBV29-1

CDR3aa: CASSFWALTQETQYF
CDR3nt: TGCGCCAGCAGCTTTTGGGCACTCACTCAAGAGACCCAGTACTTC
d_gene: NA
j_gene: TRBJ2-5
abundance: many
v_gene: TRBV5-1

CDR3aa: CASRPGQGDQETQYF
CDR3nt: TGTGCCAGCAGGCCGGGACAGGGGGACCAAGAGACCCAGTACTTC
d_gene: TRBD1
j_gene: TRBJ2-5
abundance: many
v_gene: TRBV7-8

CDR3aa: CATQPRGSLPYEQYF
CDR3nt: TGTGCCACCCAACCCCGGGGGAGCCTTCCCTACGAGCAGTACTTC
d_gene: NA
j_gene: TRBJ2-7
abundance: NA
v_gene: TRBV7-8

CDR3aa: CASSLDFQPQHF
CDR3nt: TGTGCCAGCAGCTTAGATTTCCAGCCCCAGCATTTT
d_gene: NA
j_gene: TRBJ1-5
abundance: many
v_gene: TRBV7-9

CDR3aa: CASSPHRRPYEQYF
CDR3nt: TGTGCCAGCTCACCACATAGGCGGCCGTACGAGCAGTACTTC
d_gene: NA
j_gene: TRBJ2-7
abundance: NA
v_gene: TRBV18

CDR3aa: CASSLGGNRLAAFF
CDR3nt: TGCGCCAGCAGCTTGGGCGGGAACCGGCTCGCAGCTTTCTTT
d_gene: NA
j_gene: TRBJ1-1
abundance: NA
v_gene: TRBV5-1

CDR3aa: CASSTLDGPSYNEQFF
CDR3nt: TGTGCCAGCAGCACCCTGGACGGACCATCCTACAATGAGCAGTTCTTC
d_gene: NA
j_gene: TRBJ2-1
abundance: many
v_gene: TRBV13

CDR3aa: CASSCLVCISPFVEQFF
CDR3nt: TGTGCCAGCAGTTGTCTAGTGTGCATAAGCCCATTCGTTGAGCAGTTCTTC
d_gene: NA
j_gene: TRBJ2-1
abundance: NA
v_gene: TRBV27